This TCR beta chain was sequenced in a study of T cell repertoires in cytomegalovirus infection. Background on the study: In public TCR beta signatures, there were indications of both CMV infection and matching HLA type.

CDR1 SGHRS and CDR2 YFSETQ come from the germline V gene. V shed 3 bases and J 3 bases; nucleotides not matched to a gene: 11. The CDR3 is 16 amino acids. Via MiXCR, TCRdb re-called the reads, giving one row per CDR3 protein. Among roughly 100,000 distinct CDR3 sequences listed, 16% were seen once. This clonotype was seen a handful of times. Its antigen is as yet unknown. Overall study results and limits: Individuals carrying CMV plus the relevant HLA were identified by cumulative frequency of public TCR beta families. CMV-specific TCR beta clonotypes restricted by HLA-C dominated the ex vivo response.

This receptor was obtained from a human donor in good health (CMV status not recorded). Some clones in this sample may be carry-over from other donors' samples. The chain combines TRBV5-1 with TRBJ2-5; 7 bases line up with TRBD1. Sample: PBMCs. CDR3 in amino acids: CASSWKPGTVEETQYF. The DNA for the CDR3 is TGCGCCAGCAGCTGGAAACCCGGGACAGTCGAAGAGACCCAGTACTTC.